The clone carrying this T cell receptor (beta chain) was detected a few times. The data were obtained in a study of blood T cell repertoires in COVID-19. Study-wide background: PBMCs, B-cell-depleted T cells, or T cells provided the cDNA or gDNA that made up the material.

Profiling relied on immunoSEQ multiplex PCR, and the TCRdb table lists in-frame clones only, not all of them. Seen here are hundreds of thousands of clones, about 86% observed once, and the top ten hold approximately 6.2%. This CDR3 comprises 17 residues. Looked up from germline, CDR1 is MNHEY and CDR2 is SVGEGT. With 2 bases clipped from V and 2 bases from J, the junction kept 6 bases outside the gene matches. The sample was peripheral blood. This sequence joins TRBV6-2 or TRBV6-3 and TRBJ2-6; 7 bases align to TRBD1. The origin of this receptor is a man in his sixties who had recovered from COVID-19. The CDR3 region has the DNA TGTGCCAGCAGTTACGTGGGACAGTGGGCTGGGGCCAACGTCCTGACTTTC. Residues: CASSYVGQWAGANVLTF.